Below, one T cell receptor (beta chain) is given with its context. This clonotype has only a few counts. This receptor's antigen is unknown. No base qualities exist here, and no much larger clone lies one base off it. The data stem from a study of identical twins (dated by TCRdb to the mid-2010s). For the wider study: The study deep-sequenced TCR alpha and beta repertoires from monozygotic twins, unrelated adults of various ages and cord blood to test whether fetal clonotypes persist. Replicate twin experiments were performed at different times using different library preparation protocols to rule out contamination.

Library creation used 5' RACE. The sequencer listed for this sample is Illumina HiSeq 2000. Template switching introduced a universal primer binding site; the final cDNA contained a unique molecular identifier, enabling accurate counting of TCR cDNA molecules. First-strand cDNA for TCR alpha and beta chains was synthesized from specific primers in the conserved constant-segment region. Each cDNA library was double barcoded, with a SMART-Mk sample barcode plus Illumina barcodes, to control for contamination. Two successive PCR steps introduced TruSeq adapter sequences along with Illumina sample barcodes. TCR alpha and beta cDNA libraries were sequenced on the Illumina HiSeq platform with custom primers. The original pipeline was this. MiGEC processed the raw reads to extract unique molecular identifiers, while MiXCR was used to determine the CDR3 positions. Recombination models were inferred per individual with the repgenHMM and IGoR tools using an EM algorithm. The tcR package in R was used for shared clonotype analysis, with sharing normalized by the product of cloneset sizes. To study raw recombination free of thymic and clonal selection effects, out-of-frame nonproductive sequences were analyzed. TCRdb reran the public reads through fastp at Q25 and MiXCR, keeping productive beta chains. Each CDR3 protein gets just one entry, which takes the most common genes and DNA from the rows behind it. V and J calls and clone size were set by TCRdb, not the authors. For this sample there are approximately 220,000 distinct CDR3 sequences; roughly 7.5% appear just once. The ten largest clones add up to 5.4% of the sample.

Only healthy Caucasian donors were included. Three pairs of female monozygotic twins, all aged about 18 to 30 years, were included in the twin cohort. Positive isolation kits from Invitrogen were used to isolate CD4+ and CD8+ T cell populations. V gives up 2 bases and J gives up 6 bases, and the segment between their germline ends measures 8 bases. Including cysteine and phenylalanine, the CDR3 has 13 amino acids. Just CDR3 DNA is preserved here, 39 bases in frame from base 1. Via the germline V gene, CDR1 is WSHSY and CDR2 SAAADI. Broad study findings and their caveats: Because the same donors could not be followed over many years, the conclusions depended on cross-sectional statistical analysis. Recombination models systematically underestimated out-of-frame TCR alpha sharing in monozygotic twins but agreed with sharing between unrelated individuals. Abundant cord blood beta clonotypes had fewer insertions, young adult naive repertoires showed a similar but weaker trend, and memory repertoires showed no such trend. Excess twin sharing in beta out-of-frame sequences was weaker because fewer shared sequences lowered the signal-to-noise ratio. Invariant T cells such as MAIT and iNKT could partly confound zero-insertion analyses, although diverse VJ usage argued against such confounding for most clonotypes. Out-of-frame TCR alpha sequences shared between twins showed an excess of low generation-probability sequences compared with coincidental sharing between unrelated individuals.

These data are also associated with another study on yellow fever vaccine responses in identical twins. The second source states: According to the authors, in identical twins the way T cells responded to vaccination appeared partly convergent and partly personalized. The study precisely tracked vaccine-responding T cell clones in identical twins.

Sequencing input: CD8+ T cells sorted from blood. This receptor was obtained from a woman aged 18-30 years in good health. Recombination connected TRBV10-2 to TRBJ2-1; the D gene lacks a confident call. The CDR3 loop reads CASSESWFNEQFF. The DNA reads as follows: TGCGCCAGCAGTGAGAGTTGGTTCAATGAGCAGTTCTTC.